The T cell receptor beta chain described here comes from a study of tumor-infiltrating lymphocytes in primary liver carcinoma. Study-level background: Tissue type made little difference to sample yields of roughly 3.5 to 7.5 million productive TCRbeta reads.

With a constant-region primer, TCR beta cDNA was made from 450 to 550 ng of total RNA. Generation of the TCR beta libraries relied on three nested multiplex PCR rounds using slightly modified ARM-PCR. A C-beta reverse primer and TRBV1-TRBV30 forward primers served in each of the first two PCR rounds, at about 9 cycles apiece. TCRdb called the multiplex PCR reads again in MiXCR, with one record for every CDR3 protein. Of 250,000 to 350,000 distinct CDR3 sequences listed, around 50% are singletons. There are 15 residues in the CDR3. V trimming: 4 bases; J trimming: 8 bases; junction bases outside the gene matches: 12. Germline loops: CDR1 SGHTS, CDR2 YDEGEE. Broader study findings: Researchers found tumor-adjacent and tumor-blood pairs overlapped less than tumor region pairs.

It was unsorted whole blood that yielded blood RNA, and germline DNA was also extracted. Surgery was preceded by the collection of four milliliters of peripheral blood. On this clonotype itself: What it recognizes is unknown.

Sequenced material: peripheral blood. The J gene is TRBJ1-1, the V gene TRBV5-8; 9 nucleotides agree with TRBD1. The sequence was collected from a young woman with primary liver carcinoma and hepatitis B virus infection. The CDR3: CASSRRDRDVDEAFF. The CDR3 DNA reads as TGTGCCAGCAGCCGCCGGGACAGGGACGTCGACGAAGCTTTCTTT.